This passage covers 12 T cell receptor beta chains from one sample sequenced in a study of CXCR3-negative and CXCR3-positive naive CD8 T cells. Libraries of TRB cDNA were made by 5' RACE and carried UMIs. TCRdb processed the 5' RACE reads again and assigns one entry to each CDR3 protein, with no DNA. The table for this sample gives around 90,000 distinct CDR3 sequences. Source material: naive CXCR3- CD8+ T cells from blood. Subset in this sample: CD45RO-CCR7+CD27+CD95- naive CD8+ T cells lacking CXCR3 (TNR3-). The receptor source for this set is a human donor in good health. Some clones in this sample may be carry-over from other donors' samples.

This rearrangement joins TRBV5-1 to TRBJ2-3; TCRdb selects TRBD1, and the lack of DNA leaves this call unchecked. This CDR3 has 16 residues. Germline CDR1 reads SGHRS; CDR2 reads YFSETQ. The CDR3 reads CASSPVGQGTADTQYF.

The CDR3: CASSPPGRWQETQYF. The rearrangement uses TRBV12-3 or TRBV12-4 and TRBJ2-5; the D call of TRBD1 rests on TCRdb alone, since no DNA is present to check it. This CDR3 is built from 15 residues.

V usage is TRBV4-3 and J usage is TRBJ2-1. Per the germline V gene, CDR1 is LGHNA and CDR2 is YSLEER. This CDR3 contains 13 residues. The CDR3: CASSHSEIYEQFF.

The rearrangement uses TRBV5-1 and TRBJ1-2; TCRdb proposes TRBD1, but this gene call is untestable without DNA. The CDR3 sequence is 14 residues long. Germline CDR1 is SGHRS and CDR2 is YFSETQ. The CDR3 reads CASSPGQGLDGYTF.

The chain carries TRBV29-1 and TRBJ2-7; the D gene TCRdb calls, TRBD1, cannot be checked with no DNA. The CDR3 has 13 amino acids. Germline V CDR1 and CDR2: SQVTM, ANQGSEA. Here the CDR3 reads CSVERGPSYEQYF.

The chain couples TRBV12-3 or TRBV12-4 to TRBJ1-3; the D call from TCRdb, TRBD1, cannot be confirmed without DNA. The CDR3 has 16 residues. CDR3 amino acids: CASSTSGQGNGNTIYF.

CDR3 amino acids: CAFSLWSEAFF. V gene TRBV30 combines with J gene TRBJ1-1. In germline, CDR1 is GTSNPN, CDR2 SVGIG (reference sequence). The CDR3 runs to 11 residues.

The chain combines TRBV15 with TRBJ2-1; TCRdb picks TRBD1, but there is no DNA to check that call. The CDR3 has 14 residues. Germline assignment: CDR1 LNHNV and CDR2 YYDKDF (reference sequence). The CDR3 is CATSGGRFTNEQFF.

The rearrangement uses TRBV6-2 or TRBV6-3 and TRBJ2-2; the D call of TRBD1 rests on TCRdb alone, since no DNA is present to check it. Germline CDR1 MNHEY, CDR2 SVGEGT. The CDR3 has 16 amino acids. The chain's CDR3 is CASSHRDRGLAGELFF.

The CDR3: CSVEDYGAGGYGYTF. This chain uses TRBV29-1 with TRBJ1-2; TCRdb outputs TRBD1, but without DNA this stays unchecked. The CDR3 has 15 residues. Germline loops: CDR1 SQVTM, CDR2 ANQGSEA.

The rearrangement joins TRBV7-6 to TRBJ2-3; the D call from TCRdb, TRBD2, cannot be confirmed without DNA. This CDR3 has 14 amino acids. CDR1 is SGHVS and CDR2 is FNYEAQ in the germline V gene. The CDR3 protein is CATLAGGGTDTQYF.

The chain recombines TRBV27 with TRBJ2-7; the D gene TCRdb calls, TRBD1, cannot be checked with no DNA. Germline-derived CDR1 and CDR2 are MNHEY and SMNVEV (reference sequence). The CDR3 sequence is 13 residues long. Here the CDR3 reads CASSPPDRAEQYF.